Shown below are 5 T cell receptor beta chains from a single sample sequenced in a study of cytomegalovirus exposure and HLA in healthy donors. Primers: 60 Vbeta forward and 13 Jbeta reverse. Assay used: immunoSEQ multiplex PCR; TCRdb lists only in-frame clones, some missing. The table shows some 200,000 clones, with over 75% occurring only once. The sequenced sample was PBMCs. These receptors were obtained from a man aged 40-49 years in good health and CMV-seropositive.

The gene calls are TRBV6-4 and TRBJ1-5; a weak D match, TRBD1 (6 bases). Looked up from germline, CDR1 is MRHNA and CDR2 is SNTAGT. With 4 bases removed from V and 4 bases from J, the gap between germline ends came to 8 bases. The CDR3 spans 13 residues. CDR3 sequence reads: CASSAGVNQPQHF. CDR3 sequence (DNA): TGTGCCAGCAGTGCAGGGGTTAATCAGCCCCAGCATTTT.

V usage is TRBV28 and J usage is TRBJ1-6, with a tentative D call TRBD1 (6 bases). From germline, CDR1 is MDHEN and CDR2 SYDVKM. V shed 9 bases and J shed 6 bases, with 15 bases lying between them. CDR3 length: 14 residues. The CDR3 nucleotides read TGTGCCAGTGCCCCAGGGGTGGCTAATTCACCCCTCCACTTT. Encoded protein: CASAPGVANSPLHF.

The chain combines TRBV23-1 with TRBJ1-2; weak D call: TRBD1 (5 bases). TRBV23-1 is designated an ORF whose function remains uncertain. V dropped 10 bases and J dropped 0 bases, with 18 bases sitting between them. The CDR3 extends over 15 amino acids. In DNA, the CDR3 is TGCGCCACCGGAAACAGGAGAAGAGCTAACTATGGCTACACCTTC. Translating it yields CATGNRRRANYGYTF.

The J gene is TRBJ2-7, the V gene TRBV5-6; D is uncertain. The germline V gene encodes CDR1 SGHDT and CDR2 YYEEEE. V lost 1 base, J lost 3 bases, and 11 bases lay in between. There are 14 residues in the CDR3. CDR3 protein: CASSLSGFDYEQYF. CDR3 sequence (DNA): TGTGCCAGCAGCTTGTCGGGTTTCGACTACGAGCAGTACTTC. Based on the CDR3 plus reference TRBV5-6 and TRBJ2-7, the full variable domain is DAGVTQSPTHLIKTRGQQVTLRCSPKSGHDTVSWYQQALGQGPQFIFQYYEEEERQRGNFPDRFSGHQFPNYSSELNVNALLLGDSALYLCASSLSGFDYEQYFGPGTRLTVT.

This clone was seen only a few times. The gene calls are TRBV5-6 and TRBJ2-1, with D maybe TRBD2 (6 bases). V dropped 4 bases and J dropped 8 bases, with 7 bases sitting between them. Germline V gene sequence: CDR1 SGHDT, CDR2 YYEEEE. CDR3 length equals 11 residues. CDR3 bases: TGTGCCAGCAGCCCGGGGGATGAGCAGTTCTTC. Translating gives CASSPGDEQFF.